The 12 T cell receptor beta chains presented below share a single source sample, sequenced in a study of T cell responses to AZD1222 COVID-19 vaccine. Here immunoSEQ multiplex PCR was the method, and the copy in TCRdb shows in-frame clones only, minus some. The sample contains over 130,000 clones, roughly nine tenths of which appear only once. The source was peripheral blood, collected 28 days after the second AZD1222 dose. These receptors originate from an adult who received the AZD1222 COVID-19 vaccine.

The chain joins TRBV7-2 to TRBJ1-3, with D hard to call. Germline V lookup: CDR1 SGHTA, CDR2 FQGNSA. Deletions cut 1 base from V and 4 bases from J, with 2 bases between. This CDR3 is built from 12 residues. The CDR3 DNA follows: TGTGCCAGCAGCTTAGGCGGAAACACCATATATTTT. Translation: CASSLGGNTIYF.

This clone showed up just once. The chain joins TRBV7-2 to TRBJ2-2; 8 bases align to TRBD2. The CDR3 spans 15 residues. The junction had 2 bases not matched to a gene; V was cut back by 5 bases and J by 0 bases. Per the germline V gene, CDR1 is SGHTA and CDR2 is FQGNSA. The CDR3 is CASSILAANTGELFF. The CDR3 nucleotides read TGTGCCAGCAGCATACTAGCGGCGAACACCGGGGAGCTGTTTTTT.

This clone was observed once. The CDR3 sequence is CASSEGTSGTDTQYF. CDR3 nucleotide sequence: TGTGCCAGCAGTGAAGGGACTAGCGGCACAGATACGCAGTATTTT. The gene calls are TRBV2 and TRBJ2-3; TRBD2 matches at 9 bases. Looked up from germline, CDR1 is SNHLY and CDR2 is FYNNEI. Unmatched junction bases numbered 0, after V lost 1 base and J lost 1 base. This CDR3 is 15 amino acids long.

The CDR3 is CASRFGWSGELFF. Here the CDR3 DNA reads TGTGCCAGCAGATTTGGGTGGTCCGGGGAGCTGTTTTTT. The V and J genes are TRBV12-3 or TRBV12-4 and TRBJ2-2, with unresolved D. This CDR3 comprises 13 residues. The V end lost 6 bases, the J end lost 6 bases, and 11 bases lay between the germline ends.

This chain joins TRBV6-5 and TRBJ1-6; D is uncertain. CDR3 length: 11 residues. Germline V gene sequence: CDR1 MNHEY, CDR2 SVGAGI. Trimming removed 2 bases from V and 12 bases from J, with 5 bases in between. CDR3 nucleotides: TGTGCCAGCAGTTACCGAGGACCCCTCCACTTT. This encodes CASSYRGPLHF.

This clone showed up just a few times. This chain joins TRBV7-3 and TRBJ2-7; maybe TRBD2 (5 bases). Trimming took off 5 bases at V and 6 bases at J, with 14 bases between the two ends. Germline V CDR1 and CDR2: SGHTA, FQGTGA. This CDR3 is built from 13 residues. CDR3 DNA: TGTGCCAGCAGCCCTGACTATCGCAGCGAGCAGTACTTC. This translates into CASSPDYRSEQYF.

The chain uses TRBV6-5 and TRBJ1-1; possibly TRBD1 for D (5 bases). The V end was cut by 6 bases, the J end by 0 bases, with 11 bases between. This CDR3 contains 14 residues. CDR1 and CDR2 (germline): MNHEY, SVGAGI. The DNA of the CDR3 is TGTGCCAGCAGATCCCCGGGGGTGAACACTGAAGCTTTCTTT. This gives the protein CASRSPGVNTEAFF.

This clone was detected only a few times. DNA for the CDR3: TGTGCCAGCAGTTTAAGGGGAGGCGGGCGAATCTACGAGCAGTACTTC. Translating gives CASSLRGGGRIYEQYF. The gene calls are TRBV28 and TRBJ2-7, with TRBD2 as a possible D gene (6 bases). The CDR3 runs 16 residues. The V gene lost 2 bases and the J gene lost 3 bases, with 17 bases spanning the gap. The germline gives CDR1 MDHEN, CDR2 SYDVKM.

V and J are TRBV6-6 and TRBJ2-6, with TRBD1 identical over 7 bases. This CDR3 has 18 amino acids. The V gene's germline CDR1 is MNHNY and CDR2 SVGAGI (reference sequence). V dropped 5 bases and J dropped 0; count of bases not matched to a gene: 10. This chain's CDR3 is CASSPDTGELSGANVLTF. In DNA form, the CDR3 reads TGTGCCAGCAGTCCTGATACAGGGGAACTCTCTGGGGCCAACGTCCTGACTTTC.

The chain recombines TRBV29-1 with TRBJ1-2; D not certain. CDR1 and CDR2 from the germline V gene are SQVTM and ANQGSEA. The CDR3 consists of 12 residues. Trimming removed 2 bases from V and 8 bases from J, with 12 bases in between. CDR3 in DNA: TGCAGCGTTGAACGCCCAGCCATGGGCTACACCTTC. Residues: CSVERPAMGYTF.

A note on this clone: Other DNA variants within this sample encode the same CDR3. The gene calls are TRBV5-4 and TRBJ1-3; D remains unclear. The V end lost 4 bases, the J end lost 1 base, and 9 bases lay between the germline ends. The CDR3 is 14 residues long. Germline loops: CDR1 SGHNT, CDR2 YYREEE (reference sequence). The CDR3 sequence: CASSPDLSGNTIYF. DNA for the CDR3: TGTGCCAGCAGCCCCGACTTATCTGGAAACACCATATATTTT.

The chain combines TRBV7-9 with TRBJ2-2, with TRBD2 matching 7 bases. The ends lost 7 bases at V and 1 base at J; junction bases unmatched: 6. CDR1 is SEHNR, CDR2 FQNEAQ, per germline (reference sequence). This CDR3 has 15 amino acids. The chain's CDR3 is CASTVGGVNTGELFF. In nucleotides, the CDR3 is TGTGCCAGCACTGTTGGGGGGGTGAACACCGGGGAGCTGTTTTTT.